Each of the 16 T cell receptor beta chains below was sequenced from the same sample in a study of blood T cell repertoires in COVID-19. Produced via immunoSEQ multiplex PCR; TCRdb's table is partial and in-frame only. The sample lists some 180,000 clones, about 90% occurring once. Sequencing was performed on peripheral blood. These TCRs come from a man aged 45-60 years with acute or convalescent COVID-19.

The rearrangement uses TRBV14 and TRBJ2-2, with D possibly being TRBD1 (6 bases). V lost 4 bases to trimming and J lost 6 bases, with 12 bases between them. Germline V CDR1 and CDR2: SGHDN, FVKESK. The CDR3 is 14 amino acids. The CDR3 reads CASSRRTVAGELFF. The CDR3 nucleotides read TGTGCCAGCAGCCGACGGACAGTAGCCGGGGAGCTGTTTTTT.

In its sample, this clone was seen once. This chain uses TRBV6-4 with TRBJ1-5; 7 bases fit TRBD1. V dropped 4 bases and J dropped 3; count of bases not matched to a gene: 6. This CDR3 is 15 amino acids long. CDR1 and CDR2 from the germline V gene are MRHNA and SNTAGT. Here the CDR3 DNA reads TGTGCCAGCAGTGTCCAGGGGGTCGCCAATCAGCCCCAGCATTTT. It codes for CASSVQGVANQPQHF.

The rearrangement links TRBV6-2 or TRBV6-3 to TRBJ1-6, with TRBD1 matching over 7 bases. The ends lost 6 bases at V and 2 bases at J; junction bases unmatched: 4. In germline, CDR1 is MNHEY, CDR2 SVGEGT. The CDR3 runs 15 residues. CDR3 sequence: CASSTGDPYNSPLHF. The CDR3 DNA reads as TGTGCCAGCAGCACAGGGGACCCCTATAATTCACCCCTCCACTTT.

V is TRBV3-1 (or the pseudogene TRBV3-2) and J is TRBJ1-2; D is possibly TRBD1 (5 bases). V shed 0 bases and J shed 1 base, with 15 bases lying between them. CDR3 length: 17 amino acids. Germline CDR1 LGHDT, CDR2 YNNKEL (reference sequence). Here the CDR3 reads CASSQDLGAGINYGYTF. CDR3 bases: TGTGCCAGCAGCCAAGATCTAGGGGCAGGGATTAACTATGGCTACACCTTC.

The chain couples TRBV5-1 to TRBJ1-1; 7 bases fit TRBD1. Germline CDR1 is SGHRS and CDR2 is YFSETQ. This CDR3 region has 15 residues. V lost 4 bases and J lost 1; bases outside the gene matches: 7. In nucleotides, the CDR3 is TGCGCCAGCAGCCAACTCAGGGGGGAGAACACTGAAGCTTTCTTT. Its protein is CASSQLRGENTEAFF.

The CDR3 loop is CATSEARSTDTQYF. CDR3 sequence (DNA): TGTGCCACCAGTGAGGCTCGCAGCACAGATACGCAGTATTTT. This sequence joins TRBV24-1 and TRBJ2-3; D not resolved. This CDR3 is built from 14 residues. Germline CDR1 is KGHDR and CDR2 is SFDVKD. V gave up 4 bases and J gave up 0 bases, with 7 bases separating them.

This clone has only a few counts. Other DNA sequences in this specimen translate into the identical CDR3. This sequence joins TRBV20-1 and TRBJ2-1, with D uncertain. V was trimmed by 6 bases and J by 3 bases, leaving 6 bases between them. This CDR3 has 11 amino acids. Germline lookup yields CDR1 DFQATT and CDR2 SNEGSKA (reference sequence). CDR3: CSARSYNEQFF. CDR3 sequence (DNA): TGCAGTGCCCGTAGCTACAATGAGCAGTTCTTC.

The chain has TRBV11-2 and TRBJ1-3; perhaps TRBD1 as D (6 bases). CDR1 and CDR2 (germline): SGHAT, FQNNGV. The CDR3 has 17 amino acids. Trimming shortened V by 2 bases and J by 0 bases, and 14 bases separated the two germline ends. In nucleotides, the CDR3 is TGTGCCAGCAGCTTAACCCGACAGGCCAGCTCTGGAAACACCATATATTTT. Protein product: CASSLTRQASSGNTIYF.

This chain connects TRBV9 to TRBJ2-2; no clear D. Per the germline V gene, CDR1 is SGDLS and CDR2 is YYNGEE. This CDR3 has 15 amino acids. Trimming took off 0 bases at V and 0 bases at J, with 6 bases between the two ends. The CDR3 is CASSVDGPNTGELFF. CDR3 sequence (DNA): TGTGCCAGCAGCGTAGATGGGCCGAACACCGGGGAGCTGTTTTTT.

The chain uses TRBV4-3 and TRBJ1-4; unclear D gene. This CDR3 has 16 residues. Germline V gene sequence: CDR1 LGHNA, CDR2 YSLEER. Deletions cut 0 bases from V and 8 bases from J, with 16 bases between. CDR3 region: CASSQDRRRVGEKLFF. In DNA, the CDR3 is TGCGCCAGCAGCCAAGATAGAAGGCGGGTCGGCGAAAAACTGTTTTTT.

The chain combines TRBV4-1 with TRBJ2-7; no reliable D call. Per the germline V gene, CDR1 is MGHRA and CDR2 is YSYEKL. The length of the CDR3 is 15 residues. With 1 base removed from V and 5 bases from J, the gap between germline ends came to 15 bases. DNA of the CDR3: TGCGCCAGCAGCCAAGTGGTAAGCCGCGAGGACGAGCAGTACTTC. Translation: CASSQVVSREDEQYF.

The chain is built from TRBV5-3 and TRBJ2-7, with 8 bases that match TRBD2. TRBV5-3 is known as an ORF, though its function is uncertain. This CDR3 region has 18 residues. J lost 4 bases, V lost 3 bases, and 18 bases had no gene match. CDR3 in DNA: TGTGCCAGAAGCTCGAGCGCCCAGAGACCGGGACTAGATTACGAGCAGTACGTC. Translating gives CARSSSAQRPGLDYEQYV.

J is TRBJ2-5 and V is TRBV5-1, with D possibly being TRBD1 (6 bases). CDR3 length: 16 amino acids. CDR1 SGHRS and CDR2 YFSETQ come from the germline V gene. Trimming took 0 bases from V and 4 from J, leaving 16 bases between them. The CDR3 DNA sequence: TGCGCCAGCAGCTTGGGGGGGACAAGGGGCGCAGAGACCCAGTACTTC. Its protein is CASSLGGTRGAETQYF.

The chain has TRBV24-1 and TRBJ2-3; TRBD1 is a possible D gene (6 bases). V lost 1 base, J lost 7 bases, and 11 bases lay in between. Germline loops: CDR1 KGHDR, CDR2 SFDVKD. This CDR3 is 14 amino acids long. This CDR3 reads CATSDLSGANTQYF. The CDR3 DNA reads as TGTGCCACCAGTGATTTATCAGGGGCGAATACGCAGTATTTT.

This clone appeared once. The genes are TRBV4-1 and TRBJ1-2; 7 bases are a match to TRBD1. This CDR3 region has 15 residues. Germline V CDR1 and CDR2: MGHRA, YSYEKL. V lost 4 bases to trimming and J lost 3 bases; unmatched junction nucleotides: 8. The CDR3, as DNA: TGCGCCAGCAGCCCCTGGGGACAGACAGACTATGGCTACACCTTC. Its protein product is CASSPWGQTDYGYTF.

The chain joins TRBV29-1 to TRBJ1-3; D is possibly TRBD1 (6 bases). The CDR3 consists of 13 residues. V gave up 6 bases and J gave up 2 bases, with 11 bases separating them. Germline CDR1 SQVTM, CDR2 ANQGSEA. CDR3 bases: TGCAGCGTGGGACACCTCCCTGGAAACACCATATATTTT. This translates into CSVGHLPGNTIYF.